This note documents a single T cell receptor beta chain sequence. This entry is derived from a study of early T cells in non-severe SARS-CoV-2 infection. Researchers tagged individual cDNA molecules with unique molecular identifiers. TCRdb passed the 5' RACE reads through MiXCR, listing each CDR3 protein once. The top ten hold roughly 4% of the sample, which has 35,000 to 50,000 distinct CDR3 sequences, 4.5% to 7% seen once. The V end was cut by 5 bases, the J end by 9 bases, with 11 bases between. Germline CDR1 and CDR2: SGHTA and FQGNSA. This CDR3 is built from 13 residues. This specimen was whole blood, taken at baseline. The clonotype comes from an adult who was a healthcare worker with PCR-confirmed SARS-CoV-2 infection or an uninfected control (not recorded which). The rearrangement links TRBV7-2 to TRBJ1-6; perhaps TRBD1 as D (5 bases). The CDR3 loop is CASSATQGSPLHF. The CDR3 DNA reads TGTGCCAGCAGCGCAACCCAGGGTTCACCCCTCCACTTT.